This T cell receptor (beta chain) was sequenced during a study of T cells in Graves' hyperthyroidism and ophthalmopathy. Amplification of TCR beta CDR3 regions used RNA as the template. The study used the HTBI primer set for a first-round RT-PCR of the TCR CDR3. TCRdb processed the multiplex PCR reads anew with MiXCR; each CDR3 protein has one entry. The table lists 460,000 or so distinct CDR3 sequences, under 15% of them singletons, with 15% to 20% in the top ten. There are many counts of this clonotype. CDR1 KGHDR and CDR2 SFDVKD come from the germline V gene. V trimming: 1 base; J trimming: 0 bases; junction bases outside the gene matches: 2. The CDR3 sequence is 16 residues long.

The rearrangement joins TRBV24-1 to TRBJ2-1; TRBD2 aligns across 7 bases. Sequencing was done on a sample of blood. This clonotype was obtained from a woman aged 18-35 years with Graves' hyperthyroidism. CDR3 loop: CATSDFGGSSYNEQFF. CDR3 bases: TGTGCCACCAGTGATTTTGGCGGGAGCTCCTACAATGAGCAGTTCTTC.